This entry lists 21 T cell receptor beta chains sequenced from one sample in a study of CD8+ T cells in alopecia areata. RNA was isolated and reverse transcribed to cDNA, the sequencing template. Method: immunoSEQ multiplex PCR; TCRdb's copy keeps in-frame clones and lacks some. There are 140,000 or so clones in the sample; 62% occur only once, and 35% to 45% lies in the top ten. Sequenced: CD8+ T cells sorted from blood. The receptor source for this set is a human donor in good health.

This chain's CDR3 is CASSLLSGFGQETQYF. In DNA form, the CDR3 reads TGTGCCAGCAGCCTCCTTTCGGGGTTCGGACAAGAGACCCAGTACTTC. The V gene is TRBV7-8, the J gene TRBJ2-5; D possibly corresponds to TRBD2 (5 bases). The germline V and J ends were trimmed by 5 bases and 2 bases, with 18 bases remaining between them. The CDR3 spans 16 residues. Per the germline V gene, CDR1 is SGHVS and CDR2 is FQNEAQ. The whole variable domain, remainder taken from reference TRBV7-8 and TRBJ2-5, is GAGVSQSPRYKVAKRGQDVALRCDPISGHVSLFWYQQALGQGPEFLTYFQNEAQLDKSGLPSDRFFAERPEGSVSTLKIQRTQQEDSAVYLCASSLLSGFGQETQYFGPGTRLLVL.

This rearrangement joins TRBV20-1 to TRBJ2-7; TRBD2 might be the D (6 bases). CDR3 length equals 11 residues. The V gene lost 6 bases and the J gene lost 5 bases, with 11 bases spanning the gap. Germline CDR1 reads DFQATT; CDR2 reads SNEGSKA (reference sequence). Here the CDR3 reads CSARPSDEQYF. As DNA, the CDR3 is TGCAGTGCGAGACCTAGCGACGAGCAGTACTTC.

V is TRBV6-6 and J is TRBJ1-2, with 9 bases that match TRBD1. The germline gives CDR1 MNHNY, CDR2 SVGAGI (reference sequence). Trimming at V came to 8 bases and at J to 8 bases, leaving 12 bases not matched to a gene. The CDR3 sequence is 14 residues long. In DNA, the CDR3 is TGTGCCAGCGCGCCTGGGACAGGGCTTATCGGCTACACCTTC. It encodes CASAPGTGLIGYTF.

The CDR3 region is CASSGPPGEQYF. Here the CDR3 DNA reads TGTGCCAGCAGCGGACCGCCCGGCGAGCAGTACTTC. This chain links TRBV9 with TRBJ2-7; no definite D call. V was trimmed by 3 bases and J by 6 bases, leaving 10 bases between them. This CDR3 region has 12 residues. CDR1 and CDR2 from the germline V gene are SGDLS and YYNGEE.

This clone was detected a few times. The rearrangement joins TRBV5-1 to TRBJ2-7; tentatively, D is TRBD2 (5 bases). Trimming took off 4 bases at V and 2 bases at J, with 10 bases between the two ends. Germline V gives CDR1 SGHRS, CDR2 YFSETQ. The CDR3 runs 13 residues. CDR3 DNA: TGCGCCAGCAGCACCAGCGGACCCTACGAGCAGTACTTC. This gives the protein CASSTSGPYEQYF. The full variable domain, with the rest looked up from reference TRBV5-1 and TRBJ2-7, is KAGVTQTPRYLIKTRGQQVTLSCSPISGHRSVSWYQQTPGQGLQFLFEYFSETQRNKGNFPGRFSGRQFSNSRSEMNVSTLELGDSALYLCASSTSGPYEQYFGPGTRLTVT.

The rearrangement links TRBV30 to TRBJ2-5; the match to TRBD1 covers 9 bases. The end of the DNA fits TRBJ2-7 better, so the J call may be wrong. CDR1 is GTSNPN and CDR2 is SVGIG in the germline V gene (reference sequence). This CDR3 contains 15 residues. CDR3 sequence reads: CAWSITGGLEDEQYF. In DNA form, the CDR3 reads TGTGCCTGGAGTATAACAGGGGGCCTTGAGGACGAGCAGTACTTC.

This clone occurred a few times. This chain uses TRBV7-9 with TRBJ2-1, with a tentative D call TRBD2 (5 bases). Per the germline V gene, CDR1 is SEHNR and CDR2 is FQNEAQ (reference sequence). The V gene lost 6 bases and the J gene lost 8 bases, with 20 bases spanning the gap. The CDR3 is 15 amino acids. CDR3: CASRLGNSLGDEQFF. The CDR3 nucleotides read TGTGCCAGCAGACTCGGTAACAGCCTCGGGGATGAGCAGTTCTTC.

There are a few counts of this clone. The CDR3 loop reads CASSPGLAGFDEQFF. CDR3 sequence (DNA): TGCGCCAGCAGTCCCGGACTAGCGGGATTCGATGAGCAGTTCTTC. This chain links TRBV23-1 with TRBJ2-1; 12 nucleotides line up with TRBD2. TRBV23-1 belongs to the ORF category, with a function that is uncertain. J lost 8 bases, V lost 4 bases, and 6 bases had no gene match. The CDR3 sequence is 15 residues long.

In this sample, this clone turned up a few times. CDR3 sequence (DNA): TGTGCCAGCAGCAAAGGGAAAAGGGACAGGTGGTCCTACGAGCAGTACTTC. It specifies CASSKGKRDRWSYEQYF. The chain recombines TRBV21-1 with TRBJ2-7; the tabulated D call, TRBD1, remains unverified against the DNA. TRBV21-1 corresponds to a pseudogene. This CDR3 spans 17 amino acids.

This sequence joins TRBV27 and TRBJ2-5; TRBD1 might be the D (6 bases). This CDR3 contains 14 residues. Germline V gives CDR1 MNHEY, CDR2 SMNVEV (reference sequence). The V gene lost 3 bases and the J gene lost 4 bases, with 12 bases spanning the gap. The CDR3 is CASSFLDRRETQYF. CDR3 sequence (DNA): TGTGCCAGCAGTTTTCTCGACAGGCGAGAGACCCAGTACTTC.

CDR3 sequence reads: CASSEQAYNEQFF. In DNA, the CDR3 is TGTGCCAGCAGTGAACAGGCGTACAATGAGCAGTTCTTC. The rearrangement joins TRBV25-1 to TRBJ2-1; D gene unclear. This CDR3 region has 13 residues. From germline, CDR1 is MGHDK and CDR2 SYGVNS. Between the trimmed V and J ends, which lost 2 bases and 4 bases, there was a span of 6 bases.

This chain connects TRBV29-1 to TRBJ2-3, with TRBD2 matching 8 bases. V was pared by 5 bases and J by 3 bases, with 7 bases of the junction left unmatched. The CDR3 is 14 amino acids. Germline CDR1 reads SQVTM; CDR2 reads ANQGSEA. CDR3 coding DNA: TGCAGCGTTTACGGGACTAGTGGTACAGATACGCAGTATTTT. It specifies CSVYGTSGTDTQYF.

This chain joins TRBV29-1 and TRBJ1-2; D unclear. The CDR3 runs 12 residues. In germline, CDR1 is SQVTM, CDR2 ANQGSEA. Trimming pared 2 bases from V and 7 bases from J, leaving 11 bases between. The CDR3 here is CSVELRAAGYTF. DNA for the CDR3: TGCAGCGTTGAATTGCGGGCGGCTGGCTACACCTTC.

This chain links TRBV29-1 with TRBJ2-4; D is possibly TRBD2 (5 bases). CDR1 SQVTM and CDR2 ANQGSEA come from the germline V gene. Trimming took 2 bases from V and 13 from J, leaving 12 bases between them. The CDR3 spans 11 residues. CDR3 nucleotides: TGCAGCGTTGAAAATCAAGGGAGCCAGTACTTC. It yields the protein CSVENQGSQYF.

In the case of this clone: The sample has other DNA sequences that encode this CDR3 too. CDR3 in DNA: TGCAGCGTTGATGGCCGCGATACGCAGTATTTT. Its translation is CSVDGRDTQYF. The chain has TRBV29-1 and TRBJ2-3; D is unclear. Trimming left V 3 bases short and J 6 bases short, with 7 bases between. The germline V gene has CDR1 SQVTM and CDR2 ANQGSEA. This CDR3 comprises 11 residues.

The chain combines TRBV10-3 with TRBJ2-3; the D call may be TRBD1 or TRBD2 (5 bases each). CDR1 ENHRY and CDR2 SYGVKD come from the germline V gene. V was pared by 0 bases and J by 6 bases, with 16 bases between. CDR3 length: 16 amino acids. This CDR3 is CAISESIRWDGDTQYF. The DNA for the CDR3 is TGTGCCATCAGTGAGTCGATTCGGTGGGACGGGGATACGCAGTATTTT.

This clone was seen a handful of times. The chain couples TRBV11-2 to TRBJ2-2, with D perhaps TRBD2 (5 bases). Looked up from germline, CDR1 is SGHAT and CDR2 is FQNNGV. Trimming removed 7 bases from V and 0 bases from J, with 12 bases in between. The CDR3 totals 15 residues. Here the CDR3 reads CASIGRQTNTGELFF. For the CDR3, the DNA is TGTGCCAGCATTGGGAGACAAACGAACACCGGGGAGCTGTTTTTT.

The rearrangement uses TRBV6-5 and TRBJ2-3; D remains ambiguous. The CDR3 has 13 amino acids. The germline gives CDR1 MNHEY, CDR2 SVGAGI. V gave up 6 bases and J gave up 0 bases, with 7 bases separating them. The CDR3 nucleotides are TGTGCCAGCAGAGGATTAAGCACAGATACGCAGTATTTT. The encoded protein is CASRGLSTDTQYF.

This clone appeared a few times. The chain has TRBV20-1 and TRBJ1-4; tentatively, D is TRBD1 (5 bases). Germline V gives CDR1 DFQATT, CDR2 SNEGSKA (reference sequence). This CDR3 is 11 amino acids long. The CDR3: CSLSRGSELFF. The CDR3 DNA is TGCAGCCTTTCCCGGGGGAGTGAACTGTTTTTT.

This clone was seen once. V is TRBV5-6 and J is TRBJ1-5; D remains unclear. Trimming stripped 3 bases from V and 7 bases from J, with 8 bases between. Germline assignment: CDR1 SGHDT and CDR2 YYEEEE. There are 12 residues in the CDR3. CDR3 loop: CASSSGGQPQHF. In DNA, the CDR3 is TGTGCCAGCAGCTCGGGAGGACAGCCCCAGCATTTT.

In its sample, this clone was seen a few times. The chain is built from TRBV5-1 and TRBJ2-7, with D maybe TRBD1 (6 bases). CDR1 and CDR2 (germline): SGHRS, YFSETQ. The V and J ends lost 6 bases and 4 bases respectively, with 20 bases between them. This CDR3 spans 15 amino acids. The CDR3 sequence is CASKEMIGQRYEQYF. The CDR3 DNA reads TGCGCCAGCAAGGAAATGATCGGACAGAGGTACGAGCAGTACTTC.